These 2 T cell receptor beta chains were all obtained from the same sample, sequenced in a study of blood T cell repertoires in COVID-19. Sequencing used immunoSEQ multiplex PCR; TCRdb keeps in-frame clones, though not all of them. The sample carries around 250,000 clones, roughly nine tenths recorded once. The material sequenced was PBMCs or T cells enriched from blood (not recorded which). Receptors originate from a human donor in a cohort exposed to, infected with or recovered from COVID-19 (not recorded which). The donor label of this sample is uncertain.

The chain uses TRBV2 and TRBJ2-7, with 7 bases identical to TRBD1. Germline values: CDR1 SNHLY, CDR2 FYNNEI. After removal of 5 bases from V and 5 bases from J, the junction contained 6 bases not matched to a gene. The CDR3 has 13 residues. For the CDR3, the DNA is TGTGCCAGCAGTCCTGACAGGGCCCACGAGCAGTACTTC. Translation: CASSPDRAHEQYF.

The chain joins TRBV6-6 to TRBJ1-2, with a weak D call TRBD1 (5 bases). The length of the CDR3 is 12 residues. Germline CDR1 MNHNY, CDR2 SVGAGI (reference sequence). V was trimmed by 7 bases and J by 6 bases, leaving 12 bases between them. CDR3 in amino acids: CASKVGENGYTF. Here the CDR3 DNA reads TGTGCCAGCAAAGTAGGGGAAAATGGCTACACCTTC.